Listed here are 13 T cell receptor beta chains from one sample, sequenced in a study of cytomegalovirus exposure and HLA in healthy donors. Primers included in the PCR were 60 Vbeta and 13 Jbeta primers. Clones were read by immunoSEQ multiplex PCR, and TCRdb kept only the in-frame ones, dropping some. The sample yields about 89,000 clones, 85% seen once. The specimen sequenced was PBMCs. All receptors derive from a man between 35 and 55 years old in good health and CMV-seropositive.

This clone appeared a few times. The J gene is TRBJ1-2, the V gene TRBV6-1; 8 positions agree with TRBD1. V dropped 6 bases and J dropped 7; count of bases not matched to a gene: 13. This CDR3 spans 15 amino acids. Germline CDR1 is MNHNS and CDR2 is SASEGT. The CDR3 DNA is TGTGCCAGCAGCCCTGGACAGGGACCCCTGTTTGGCTACACCTTC. Translating gives CASSPGQGPLFGYTF.

In nucleotides, the CDR3 is TGCGCCAGCAGCCAAGTTGTCCGTATACAGGGCAAGTACGAGCAGTACTTC. Its translation: CASSQVVRIQGKYEQYF. V and J are TRBV4-1 and TRBJ2-7; tentative D call: TRBD1 (6 bases). CDR3 length: 17 residues. V was clipped by 1 base and J by 4 bases, with 20 bases between them. Germline loops: CDR1 MGHRA, CDR2 YSYEKL.

This clone was found once. The V call is TRBV2, the J call TRBJ2-7, with D possibly TRBD1 on 6 matching bases. The CDR3 spans 14 residues. Germline values: CDR1 SNHLY, CDR2 FYNNEI. V lost 5 bases, J lost 4 bases, and 15 bases lay in between. The chain's CDR3 is CASSRDTESYEQYF. CDR3 coding DNA: TGTGCCAGCAGTAGGGACACAGAATCATACGAGCAGTACTTC.

The chain employs TRBV9 and TRBJ1-1; 7 bases agree with TRBD1. Germline V gene sequence: CDR1 SGDLS, CDR2 YYNGEE. Unmatched junction bases numbered 4, after V lost 4 bases and J lost 1 base. This CDR3 is built from 14 residues. CDR3 protein: CASSYGTENTEAFF. CDR3 nucleotides: TGTGCCAGCAGCTACGGGACAGAGAACACTGAAGCTTTCTTT.

The chain carries TRBV6-1 and TRBJ1-2; 8 bases match TRBD1. Germline V lookup: CDR1 MNHNS, CDR2 SASEGT. This CDR3 contains 15 residues. The ends lost 5 bases at V and 2 bases at J; junction bases unmatched: 7. DNA of the CDR3: TGTGCCAGCAGTCCACGAGGACAGGGAAACTATGGCTACACCTTC. Translation: CASSPRGQGNYGYTF.

The genes are TRBV5-4 and TRBJ2-1; the match to TRBD1 covers 7 bases. Germline V gene sequence: CDR1 SGHNT, CDR2 YYREEE (reference sequence). The CDR3 runs to 15 residues. Trimming took 1 base from V and 9 from J; bases not matched to a gene: 10. The chain's CDR3 is CASSLTQGVIGEQFF. The CDR3 DNA sequence: TGTGCCAGCAGCTTGACCCAGGGGGTGATTGGTGAGCAGTTCTTC.

The chain is built from TRBV28 and TRBJ1-5; D is unclear. CDR1 MDHEN and CDR2 SYDVKM come from the germline V gene. This CDR3 has 12 residues. Trimming shortened V by 6 bases and J by 5 bases, and 8 bases separated the two germline ends. In DNA form, the CDR3 reads TGTGCCAGCAGCCCAGGCTATCAGCCCCAGCATTTT. This sequence encodes CASSPGYQPQHF.

The chain uses TRBV7-2 and TRBJ1-5, with unresolved D. V lost 1 base and J lost 4, with 5 bases in between. The CDR3 is made up of 13 amino acids. The germline gives CDR1 SGHTA, CDR2 FQGNSA. CDR3 sequence reads: CASSLERNQPQHF. The CDR3 DNA is TGTGCCAGCAGCTTAGAGCGGAATCAGCCCCAGCATTTT.

This clone was seen a handful of times. The rearrangement links TRBV5-6 to TRBJ2-1; 14 bases fit TRBD2. The germline V gene encodes CDR1 SGHDT and CDR2 YYEEEE. CDR3 size: 16 residues. The junction had 4 bases not matched to a gene; V was cut back by 4 bases and J by 4 bases. The CDR3 nucleotides are TGTGCCAGCAGCGGGGGACTAGCGGGAGCTTACAATGAGCAGTTCTTC. It translates to CASSGGLAGAYNEQFF.

The chain employs TRBV2 and TRBJ2-1, with 9 positions matching TRBD1. The CDR3 covers 14 residues. The ends lost 7 bases at V and 1 base at J; junction bases unmatched: 2. Per the germline V gene, CDR1 is SNHLY and CDR2 is FYNNEI. CDR3: CASNGQGSYNEQFF. The CDR3 DNA reads TGTGCCAGCAACGGACAGGGGTCCTACAATGAGCAGTTCTTC.

The sample holds one count of this clone. This chain uses TRBV25-1 with TRBJ1-4, with D tentatively TRBD1 (5 bases). Deletions cut 5 bases from V and 4 bases from J, with 14 bases between. This CDR3 comprises 15 residues. Per germline, CDR1 MGHDK and CDR2 SYGVNS. CDR3 DNA: TGTGCCAGCAGTACTATCAGGGTTGGTAATGAAAAACTGTTTTTT. Translation: CASSTIRVGNEKLFF.

The chain has TRBV5-8 and TRBJ1-2; D gene uncertain. The V gene lost 1 base and the J gene lost 8 bases, with 15 bases spanning the gap. The CDR3 runs 14 residues. The V gene's germline CDR1 is SGHTS and CDR2 YDEGEE. In DNA, the CDR3 is TGTGCCAGCAGCTTGTCCTTCCCGAGAGAAGGCTACACCTTC. Translating gives CASSLSFPREGYTF.

V gene TRBV5-1 combines with J gene TRBJ1-1; 12 bases match TRBD1. CDR1 is SGHRS and CDR2 is YFSETQ in the germline V gene. Unmatched junction bases numbered 19, after V lost 4 bases and J lost 3 bases. CDR3 length equals 20 residues. The DNA for the CDR3 is TGCGCCAGCAGCAGCCGGGACAGGGGGCTTCAATCTGTGGGGGACACTGAAGCTTTCTTT. Protein sequence: CASSSRDRGLQSVGDTEAFF.